This T cell receptor beta chain stems from a study of blood T cell repertoires in COVID-19. Trimming pared 5 bases from V and 8 bases from J, leaving 18 bases between. The CDR3 sequence is 15 residues long. Germline V gene sequence: CDR1 MNHEY, CDR2 SVGAGI. Libraries were prepared by immunoSEQ multiplex PCR; TCRdb keeps only in-frame clonotypes and omits some of them. Of roughly 220,000 clones in the sample, roughly four fifths are singletons; the top ten hold around 7.5%. The genes are TRBV6-5 and TRBJ1-4, with D unclear. Source material: peripheral blood. The sequence was obtained from a woman older than 75 with COVID-19, enrolled during active disease. In DNA, the CDR3 is TGTGCCAGCAGTCATATCCTAGGTCCCGACGAAAAACTGTTTTTT. It encodes CASSHILGPDEKLFF.